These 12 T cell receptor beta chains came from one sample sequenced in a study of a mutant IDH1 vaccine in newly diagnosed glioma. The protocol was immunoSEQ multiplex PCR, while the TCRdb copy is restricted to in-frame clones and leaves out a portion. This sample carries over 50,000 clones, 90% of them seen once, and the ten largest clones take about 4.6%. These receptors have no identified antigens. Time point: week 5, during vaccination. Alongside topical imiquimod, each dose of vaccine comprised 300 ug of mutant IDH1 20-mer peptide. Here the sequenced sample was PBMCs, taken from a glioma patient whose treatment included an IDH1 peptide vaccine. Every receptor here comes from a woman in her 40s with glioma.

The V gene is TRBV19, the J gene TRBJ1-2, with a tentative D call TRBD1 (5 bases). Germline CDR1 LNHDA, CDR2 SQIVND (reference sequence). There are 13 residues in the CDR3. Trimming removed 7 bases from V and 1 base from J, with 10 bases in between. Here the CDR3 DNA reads TGTGCCAGTACTGGGGGAAATAACTATGGCTACACCTTC. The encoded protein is CASTGGNNYGYTF.

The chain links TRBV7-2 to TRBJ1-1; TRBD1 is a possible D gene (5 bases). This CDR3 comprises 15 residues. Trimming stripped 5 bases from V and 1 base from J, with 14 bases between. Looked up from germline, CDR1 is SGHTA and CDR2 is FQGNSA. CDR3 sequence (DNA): TGTGCCAGCAGCAATTCGGGGCAGGGGAACACTGAAGCTTTCTTT. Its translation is CASSNSGQGNTEAFF.

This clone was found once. CDR3 residues: CASSQGGLLQYNEQFF. The CDR3 bases are TGCGCCAGCAGCCAAGGGGGACTCTTACAATACAATGAGCAGTTCTTC. V is TRBV4-1 and J is TRBJ2-1, with D possibly matching TRBD2 (6 bases). CDR1 and CDR2 (germline): MGHRA, YSYEKL. Trimming removed 1 base at V and 4 bases at J, with 14 bases between. The length of the CDR3 is 16 residues.

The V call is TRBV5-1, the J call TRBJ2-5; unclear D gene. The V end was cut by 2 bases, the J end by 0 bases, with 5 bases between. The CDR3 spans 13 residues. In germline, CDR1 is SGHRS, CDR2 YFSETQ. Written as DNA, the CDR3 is TGCGCCAGCAGCTTTTCTAACCAAGAGACCCAGTACTTC. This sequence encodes CASSFSNQETQYF.

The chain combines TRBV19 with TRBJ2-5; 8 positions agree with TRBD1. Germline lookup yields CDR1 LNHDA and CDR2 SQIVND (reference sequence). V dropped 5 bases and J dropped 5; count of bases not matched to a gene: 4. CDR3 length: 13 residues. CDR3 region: CASSPTGVETQYF. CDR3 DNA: TGTGCCAGTAGTCCGACAGGGGTGGAGACCCAGTACTTC. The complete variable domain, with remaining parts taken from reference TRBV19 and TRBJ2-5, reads DGGITQSPKYLFRKEGQNVTLSCEQNLNHDAMYWYRQDPGQGLRLIYYSQIVNDFQKGDIAEGYSVSREKKESFPLTVTSAQKNPTAFYLCASSPTGVETQYFGPGTRLLVL.

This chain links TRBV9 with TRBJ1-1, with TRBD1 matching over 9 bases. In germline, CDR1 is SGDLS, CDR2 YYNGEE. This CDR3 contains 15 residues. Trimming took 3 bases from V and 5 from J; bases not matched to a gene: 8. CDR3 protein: CASSADRGFGTEAFF. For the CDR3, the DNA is TGTGCCAGCAGCGCAGACAGGGGGTTTGGAACTGAAGCTTTCTTT. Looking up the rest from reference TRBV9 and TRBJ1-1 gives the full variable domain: DSGVTQTPKHLITATGQRVTLRCSPRSGDLSVYWYQQSLDQGLQFLIQYYNGEERAKGNILERFSAQQFPDLHSELNLSSLELGDSALYFCASSADRGFGTEAFFGQGTRLTVV.

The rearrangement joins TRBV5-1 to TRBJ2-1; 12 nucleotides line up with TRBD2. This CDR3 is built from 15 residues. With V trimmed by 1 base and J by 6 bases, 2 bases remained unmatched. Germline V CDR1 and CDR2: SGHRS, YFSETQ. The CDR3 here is CASSLTSGGSNEQFF. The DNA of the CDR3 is TGCGCCAGCAGCTTGACTAGCGGGGGGTCCAATGAGCAGTTCTTC.

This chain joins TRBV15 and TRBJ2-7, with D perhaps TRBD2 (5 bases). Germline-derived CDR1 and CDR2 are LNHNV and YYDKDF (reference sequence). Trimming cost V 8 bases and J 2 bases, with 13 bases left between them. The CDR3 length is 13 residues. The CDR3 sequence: CATSRVFPYEQYF. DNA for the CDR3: TGTGCCACCTCGCGGGTATTCCCCTACGAGCAGTACTTC.

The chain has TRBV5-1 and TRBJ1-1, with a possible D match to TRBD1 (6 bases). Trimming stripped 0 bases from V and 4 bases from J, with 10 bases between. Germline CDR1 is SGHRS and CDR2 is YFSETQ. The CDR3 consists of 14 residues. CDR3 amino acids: CASSLEQGSTEAFF. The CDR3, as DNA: TGCGCCAGCAGCTTGGAGCAGGGGAGCACTGAAGCTTTCTTT.

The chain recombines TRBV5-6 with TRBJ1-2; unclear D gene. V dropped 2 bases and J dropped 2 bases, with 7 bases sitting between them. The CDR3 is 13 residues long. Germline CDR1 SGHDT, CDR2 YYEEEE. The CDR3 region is CASSFSGNYGYTF. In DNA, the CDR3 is TGTGCCAGCAGCTTCAGCGGGAACTATGGCTACACCTTC.

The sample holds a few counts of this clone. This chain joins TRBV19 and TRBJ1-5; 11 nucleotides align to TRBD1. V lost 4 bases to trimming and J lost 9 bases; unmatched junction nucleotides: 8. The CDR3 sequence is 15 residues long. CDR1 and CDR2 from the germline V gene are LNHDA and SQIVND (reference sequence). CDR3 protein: CASSTGQGALRPQHF. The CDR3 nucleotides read TGTGCCAGTAGTACCGGACAGGGGGCTCTGAGGCCCCAGCATTTT.

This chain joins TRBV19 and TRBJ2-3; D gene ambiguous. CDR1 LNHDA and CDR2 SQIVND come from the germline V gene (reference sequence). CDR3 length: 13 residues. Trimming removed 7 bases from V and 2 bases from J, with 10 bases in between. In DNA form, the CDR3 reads TGTGCCAGTAACAACTACCTCACAGATACGCAGTATTTT. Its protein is CASNNYLTDTQYF.